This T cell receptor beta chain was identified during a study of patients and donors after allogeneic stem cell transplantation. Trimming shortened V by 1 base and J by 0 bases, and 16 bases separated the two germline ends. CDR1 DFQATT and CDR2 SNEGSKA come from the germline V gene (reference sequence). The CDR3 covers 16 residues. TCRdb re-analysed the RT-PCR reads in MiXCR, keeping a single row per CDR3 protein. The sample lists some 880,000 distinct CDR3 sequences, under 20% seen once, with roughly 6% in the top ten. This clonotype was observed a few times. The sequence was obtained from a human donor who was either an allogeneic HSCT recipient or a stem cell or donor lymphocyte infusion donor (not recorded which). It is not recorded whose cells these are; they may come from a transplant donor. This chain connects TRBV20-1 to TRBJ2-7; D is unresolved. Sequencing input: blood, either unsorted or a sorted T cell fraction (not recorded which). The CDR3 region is CSARVFPKLFSYEQYF. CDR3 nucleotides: TGCAGTGCTAGAGTTTTCCCCAAACTTTTCTCCTACGAGCAGTACTTC.